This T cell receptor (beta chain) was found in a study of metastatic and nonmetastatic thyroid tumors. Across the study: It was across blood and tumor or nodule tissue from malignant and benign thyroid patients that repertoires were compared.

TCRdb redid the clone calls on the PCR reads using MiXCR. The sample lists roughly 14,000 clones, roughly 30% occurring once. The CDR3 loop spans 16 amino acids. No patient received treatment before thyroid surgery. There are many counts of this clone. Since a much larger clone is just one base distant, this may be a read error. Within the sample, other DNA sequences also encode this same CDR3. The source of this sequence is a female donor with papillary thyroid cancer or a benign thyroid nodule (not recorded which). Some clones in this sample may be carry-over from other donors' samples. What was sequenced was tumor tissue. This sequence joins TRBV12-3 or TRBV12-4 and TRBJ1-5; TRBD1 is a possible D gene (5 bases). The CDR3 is CASTPAVQGLNQPQHF. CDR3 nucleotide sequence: TGTGCTAGCACTCCAGCGGTCCAGGGACTTAATCAGCCCCAGCATTTT.